This TCR beta chain was recovered during a study of blood T cell repertoires in COVID-19 (TCRdb year 2020). Regarding the study in general: Collaborator samples came from the United States, Italy and Spain and covered acute and convalescent phases of COVID-19. Nearly every sample came with metadata listing a de-identified subject ID, COVID-19 status, age in years and sex. A freely available public database, intended as a resource for researchers studying the immune response to SARS-CoV-2, is where the repertoires were released. Deeply sampled blood TCRbeta repertoires from subjects exposed to, actively infected with, or recovered from COVID-19 were included in the dataset. Samples were obtained from the ongoing ImmuneRACE study (first 160 participants) and from about 1,300 subjects provided by 6 global collaborators. Where HLA class I and class II types were available, the types were taken from metadata supplied by the sample provider, not from assay-based typing. The material from the prospective study consisted of cDNA or gDNA derived from T cells, B-cell-depleted T cells, or PBMCs. Results the study describes overall, beyond this receptor: The quantity of clinical and demographic metadata differed by source and by participant and was supplied without curation.

In the prospective study, participants were about 18 to 89 years old, resided in about two dozen geographic areas of the United States, and were enrolled through a virtual design. To assign participants to cohorts, the prospective study relied on clinical history that participants themselves reported in a screening survey and a study questionnaire. Mobile phlebotomists in the prospective study collected whole blood, serum and a nasopharyngeal or oropharyngeal swab from every participant. Prospective study participants could optionally give additional blood draws and questionnaires over a roughly two-month period. Prospective study blood samples were shipped either frozen or at room temperature before DNA extraction. The immunoSEQ Assay, a bias-controlled multiplex PCR, was used to amplify TCRbeta CDR3 regions from genomic DNA. In the source study's methods: Within the assay, amplification of reference gene primers was used to estimate how many nucleated cells each sample contained. To quantify the absolute abundance of each unique TCRbeta CDR3 rearrangement, sequence reads were collapsed and filtered. For each sample, productive Simpson clonality was calculated as the square root of Simpson's diversity index over productive rearrangements. TCRdb carries this immuneACCESS record with in-frame sequences only. Its versions omit some clonotypes, under half of them owing to an unresolved V gene in the studies checked, with the rest unexplained. From that table come the V and J calls and clone size; the DNA was used to work out D and trimming. This sample gives 150,000 to 200,000 clones in total; 65% to 80% of them show up just once. Of the sample, about a sixth falls within the top ten clones.

Comment on this clone: Its binding antigen is unknown. No base quality information exists; no much larger clone differs at one position.

Input material: PBMCs or T cells enriched from blood (not recorded which). This receptor was identified in a woman in her forties or fifties with acute COVID-19.

The DNA is TGTGCCAGCAGCCAAGGGGTGGGGGCCACAGATACGCAGTATTTT. The encoded protein is CASSQGVGATDTQYF. Recombination connected TRBV4-2 to TRBJ2-3; a weak D assignment points to TRBD1 (6 bases agree). For CDR1 and CDR2, the germline V gene lists LGHNA and YNFKEQ. Measured from the cysteine to the phenylalanine, the CDR3 is 15 residues long. The retained sequence is limited to the CDR3, 45 bases, with the frame set at the first base. V sheds 1 base and J sheds 2 bases, leaving 10 bases between their ends.